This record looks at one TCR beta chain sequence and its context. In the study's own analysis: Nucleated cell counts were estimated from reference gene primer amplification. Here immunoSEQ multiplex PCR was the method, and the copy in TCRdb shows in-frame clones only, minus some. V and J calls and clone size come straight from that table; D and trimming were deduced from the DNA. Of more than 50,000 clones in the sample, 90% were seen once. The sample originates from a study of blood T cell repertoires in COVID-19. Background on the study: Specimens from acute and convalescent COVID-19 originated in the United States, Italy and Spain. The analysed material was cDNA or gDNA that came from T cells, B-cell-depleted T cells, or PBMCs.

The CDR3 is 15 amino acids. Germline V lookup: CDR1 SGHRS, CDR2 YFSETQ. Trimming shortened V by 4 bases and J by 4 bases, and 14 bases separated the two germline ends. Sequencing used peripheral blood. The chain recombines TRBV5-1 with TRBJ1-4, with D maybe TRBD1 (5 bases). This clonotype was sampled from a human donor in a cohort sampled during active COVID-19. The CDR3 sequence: CASSLLVGVNEKLFF. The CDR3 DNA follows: TGCGCCAGCAGCCTACTCGTAGGGGTTAATGAAAAACTGTTTTTT.